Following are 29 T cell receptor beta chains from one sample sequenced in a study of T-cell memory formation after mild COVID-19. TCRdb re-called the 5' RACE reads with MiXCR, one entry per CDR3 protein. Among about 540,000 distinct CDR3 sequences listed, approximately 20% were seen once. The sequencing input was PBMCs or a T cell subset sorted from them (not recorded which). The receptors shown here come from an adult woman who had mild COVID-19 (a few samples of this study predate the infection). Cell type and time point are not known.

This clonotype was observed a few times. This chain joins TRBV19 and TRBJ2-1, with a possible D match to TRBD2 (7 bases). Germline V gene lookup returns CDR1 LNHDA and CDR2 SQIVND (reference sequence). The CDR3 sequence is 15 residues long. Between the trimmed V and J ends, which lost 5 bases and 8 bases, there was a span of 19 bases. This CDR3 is CASSPAGTSADEQFF. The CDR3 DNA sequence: TGTGCCAGTAGTCCAGCGGGGACATCGGCGGATGAGCAGTTCTTC.

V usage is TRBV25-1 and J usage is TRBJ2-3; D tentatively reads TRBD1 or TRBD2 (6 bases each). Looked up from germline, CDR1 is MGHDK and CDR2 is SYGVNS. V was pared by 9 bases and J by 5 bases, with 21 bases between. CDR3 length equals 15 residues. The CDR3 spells CASSPWGARGDTQYF. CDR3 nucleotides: TGTGCCAGTTCTCCCTGGGGGGCGCGGGGAGATACGCAGTATTTT.

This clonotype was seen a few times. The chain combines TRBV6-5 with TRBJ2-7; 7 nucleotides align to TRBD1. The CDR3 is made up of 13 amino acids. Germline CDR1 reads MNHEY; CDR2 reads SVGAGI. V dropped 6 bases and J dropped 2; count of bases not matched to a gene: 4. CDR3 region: CASSYQGAYEQYF. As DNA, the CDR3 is TGTGCCAGCAGCTATCAGGGGGCCTACGAGCAGTACTTC.

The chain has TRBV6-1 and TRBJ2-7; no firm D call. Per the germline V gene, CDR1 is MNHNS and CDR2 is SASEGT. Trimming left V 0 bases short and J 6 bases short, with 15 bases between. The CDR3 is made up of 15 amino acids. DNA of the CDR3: TGTGCCAGCAGTGAAGCGCTTCTAGGGATTCCCGAGCAGTACTTC. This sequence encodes CASSEALLGIPEQYF.

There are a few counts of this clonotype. The CDR3 reads CASSLNPLAAMRNEQFF. The CDR3 region has the DNA TGTGCCAGCAGCTTAAATCCACTAGCGGCCATGAGAAATGAGCAGTTCTTC. The V gene is TRBV7-3, the J gene TRBJ2-1; the match to TRBD2 covers 8 bases. Germline CDR1 reads SGHTA; CDR2 reads FQGTGA. The CDR3 covers 17 residues. The J segment lost 7 bases and the V segment lost 1 base, leaving 12 bases of the junction unmatched.

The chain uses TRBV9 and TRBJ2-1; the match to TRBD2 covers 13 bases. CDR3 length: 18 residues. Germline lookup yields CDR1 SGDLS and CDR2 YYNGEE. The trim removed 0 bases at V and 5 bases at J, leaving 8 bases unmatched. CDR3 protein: CASSVERTSGSIHNEQFF. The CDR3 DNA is TGTGCCAGCAGCGTAGAGAGGACTAGCGGGAGTATCCACAATGAGCAGTTCTTC. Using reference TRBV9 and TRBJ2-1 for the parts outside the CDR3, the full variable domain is DSGVTQTPKHLITATGQRVTLRCSPRSGDLSVYWYQQSLDQGLQFLIQYYNGEERAKGNILERFSAQQFPDLHSELNLSSLELGDSALYFCASSVERTSGSIHNEQFFGPGTRLTVL.

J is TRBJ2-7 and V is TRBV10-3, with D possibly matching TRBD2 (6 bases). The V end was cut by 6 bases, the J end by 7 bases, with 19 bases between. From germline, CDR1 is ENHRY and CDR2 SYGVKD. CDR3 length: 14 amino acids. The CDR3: CAIRSGEYLGEQYF. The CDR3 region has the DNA TGTGCCATCAGGTCGGGGGAGTACCTCGGGGAGCAGTACTTC.

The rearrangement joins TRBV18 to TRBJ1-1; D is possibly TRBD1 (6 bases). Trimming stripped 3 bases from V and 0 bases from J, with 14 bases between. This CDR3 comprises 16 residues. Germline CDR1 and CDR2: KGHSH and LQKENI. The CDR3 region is CASSPAGAGVNTEAFF. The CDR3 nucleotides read TGTGCCAGCTCACCCGCAGGGGCGGGGGTGAACACTGAAGCTTTCTTT.

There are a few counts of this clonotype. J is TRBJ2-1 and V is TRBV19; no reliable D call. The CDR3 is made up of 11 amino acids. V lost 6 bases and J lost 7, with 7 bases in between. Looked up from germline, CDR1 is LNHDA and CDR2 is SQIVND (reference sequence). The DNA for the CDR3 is TGTGCCAGTAGATCGGCGAATGAGCAGTTCTTC. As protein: CASRSANEQFF.

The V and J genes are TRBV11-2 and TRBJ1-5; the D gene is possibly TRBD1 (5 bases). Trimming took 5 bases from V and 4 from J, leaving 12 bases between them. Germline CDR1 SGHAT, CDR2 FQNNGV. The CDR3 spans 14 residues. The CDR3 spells CASSPGGLNQPQHF. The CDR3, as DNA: TGTGCCAGCAGCCCCGGGGGATTAAATCAGCCCCAGCATTTT.

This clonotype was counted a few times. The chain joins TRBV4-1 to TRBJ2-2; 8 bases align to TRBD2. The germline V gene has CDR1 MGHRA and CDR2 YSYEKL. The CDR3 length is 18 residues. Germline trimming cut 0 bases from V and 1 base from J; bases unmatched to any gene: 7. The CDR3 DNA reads TGCGCCAGCAGCCAAGATATCGCGCGGGGGGTGAACACCGGGGAGCTGTTTTTT. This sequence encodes CASSQDIARGVNTGELFF.

The chain's CDR3 is CASSTGQGAEQYF. CDR3 sequence (DNA): TGCGCCAGCAGCACCGGACAGGGGGCCGAGCAGTACTTC. The V call is TRBV5-1, the J call TRBJ2-7; the match to TRBD1 covers 11 bases. This CDR3 is built from 13 residues. Germline V gene lookup returns CDR1 SGHRS and CDR2 YFSETQ. V lost 4 bases and J lost 6; bases outside the gene matches: 3.

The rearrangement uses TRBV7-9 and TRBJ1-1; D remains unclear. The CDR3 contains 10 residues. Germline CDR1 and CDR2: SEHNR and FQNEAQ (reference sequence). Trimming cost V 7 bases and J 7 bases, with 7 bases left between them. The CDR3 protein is CASTVVEAFF. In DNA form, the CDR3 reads TGTGCCAGCACCGTGGTTGAAGCTTTCTTT.

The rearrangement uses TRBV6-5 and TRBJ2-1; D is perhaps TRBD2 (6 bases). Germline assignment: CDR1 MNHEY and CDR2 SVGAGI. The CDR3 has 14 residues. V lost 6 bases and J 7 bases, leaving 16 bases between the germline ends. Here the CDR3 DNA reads TGTGCCAGCAGGGGGCCGGAGGGGAGTAATGAGCAGTTCTTC. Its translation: CASRGPEGSNEQFF.

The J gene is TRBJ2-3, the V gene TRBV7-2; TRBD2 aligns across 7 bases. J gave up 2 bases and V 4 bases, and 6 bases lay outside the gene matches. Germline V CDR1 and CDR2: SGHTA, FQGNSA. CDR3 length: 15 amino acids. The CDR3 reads CASSSGTTNTDTQYF. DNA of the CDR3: TGTGCCAGCAGCTCAGGGACTACCAACACAGATACGCAGTATTTT. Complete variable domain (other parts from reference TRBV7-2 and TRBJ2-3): GAGVSQSPSNKVTEKGKDVELRCDPISGHTALYWYRQSLGQGLEFLIYFQGNSAPDKSGLPSDRFSAERTGGSVSTLTIQRTQQEDSAVYLCASSSGTTNTDTQYFGPGTRLTVL.

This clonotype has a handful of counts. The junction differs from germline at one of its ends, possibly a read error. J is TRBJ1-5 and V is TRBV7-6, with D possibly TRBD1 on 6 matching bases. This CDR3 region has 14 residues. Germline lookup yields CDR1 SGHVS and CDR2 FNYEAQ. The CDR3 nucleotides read TGTGCCAGCAGCGTCGGGGGGGGCAAGCAGCCCCAGCATTTT. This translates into CASSVGGGKQPQHF.

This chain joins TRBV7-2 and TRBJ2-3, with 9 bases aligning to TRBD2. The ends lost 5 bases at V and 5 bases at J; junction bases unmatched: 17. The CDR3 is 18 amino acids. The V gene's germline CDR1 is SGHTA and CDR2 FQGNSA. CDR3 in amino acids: CASSPHPGASGTLDTQYF. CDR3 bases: TGTGCCAGCAGCCCACATCCAGGGGCTAGCGGGACCTTAGATACGCAGTATTTT.

The CDR3 DNA is TGTGCCAGCAGTTTGCCCACGATGGCAGATACGCAGTATTTT. Residues: CASSLPTMADTQYF. V usage is TRBV28 and J usage is TRBJ2-3; D remains ambiguous. Germline CDR1 reads MDHEN; CDR2 reads SYDVKM. V was cut by 3 bases and J by 4 bases, with 11 bases left in between. The CDR3 has 14 residues.

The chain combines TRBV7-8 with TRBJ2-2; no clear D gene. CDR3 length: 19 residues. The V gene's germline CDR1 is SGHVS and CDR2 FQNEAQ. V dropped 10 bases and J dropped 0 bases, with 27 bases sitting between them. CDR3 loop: CATIPSRTPTVANTGELFF. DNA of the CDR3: TGTGCCACCATCCCATCCCGGACCCCCACTGTGGCGAACACCGGGGAGCTGTTTTTT.

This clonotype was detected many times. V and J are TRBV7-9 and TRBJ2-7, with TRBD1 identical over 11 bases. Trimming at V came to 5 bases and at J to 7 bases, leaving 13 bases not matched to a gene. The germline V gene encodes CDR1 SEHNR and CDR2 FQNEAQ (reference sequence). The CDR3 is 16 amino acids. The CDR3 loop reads CASSRTTGTGGEEQYF. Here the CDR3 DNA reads TGTGCCAGCAGCCGAACGACAGGGACAGGGGGGGAGGAGCAGTACTTC.

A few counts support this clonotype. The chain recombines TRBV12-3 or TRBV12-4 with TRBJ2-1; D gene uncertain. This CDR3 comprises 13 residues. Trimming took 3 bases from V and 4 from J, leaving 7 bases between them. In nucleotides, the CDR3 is TGTGCCAGCAGTTTCGGACCTTACAATGAGCAGTTCTTC. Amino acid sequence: CASSFGPYNEQFF.

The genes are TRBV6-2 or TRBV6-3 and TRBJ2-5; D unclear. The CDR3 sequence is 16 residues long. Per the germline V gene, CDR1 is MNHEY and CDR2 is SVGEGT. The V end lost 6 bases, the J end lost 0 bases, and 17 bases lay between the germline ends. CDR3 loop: CASRELAARYQETQYF. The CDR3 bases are TGTGCCAGCAGGGAGTTGGCTGCTCGGTACCAAGAGACCCAGTACTTC.

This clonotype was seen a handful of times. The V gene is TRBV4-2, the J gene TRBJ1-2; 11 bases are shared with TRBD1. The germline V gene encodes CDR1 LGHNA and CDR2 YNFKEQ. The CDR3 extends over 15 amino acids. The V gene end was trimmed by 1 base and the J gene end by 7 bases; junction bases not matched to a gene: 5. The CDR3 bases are TGTGCCAGCAGCCAAGCTGAGGGGACAGGGGGTGGCTACACCTTC. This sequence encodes CASSQAEGTGGGYTF.

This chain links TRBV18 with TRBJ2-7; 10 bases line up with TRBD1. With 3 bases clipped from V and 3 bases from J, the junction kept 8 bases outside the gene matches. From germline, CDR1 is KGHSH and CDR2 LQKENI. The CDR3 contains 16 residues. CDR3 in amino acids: CASSPPKGQGSYEQYF. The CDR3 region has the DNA TGTGCCAGCTCACCCCCAAAGGGACAGGGGAGCTACGAGCAGTACTTC. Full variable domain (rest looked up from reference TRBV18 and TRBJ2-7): NAGVMQNPRHLVRRRGQEARLRCSPMKGHSHVYWYRQLPEEGLKFMVYLQKENIIDESGMPKERFSAEFPKEGPSILRIQQVVRGDSAAYFCASSPPKGQGSYEQYFGPGTRLTVT.

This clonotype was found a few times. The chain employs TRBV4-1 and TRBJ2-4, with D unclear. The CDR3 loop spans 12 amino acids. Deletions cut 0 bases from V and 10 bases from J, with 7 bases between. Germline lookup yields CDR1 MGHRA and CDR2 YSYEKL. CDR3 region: CASSQEERIQYF. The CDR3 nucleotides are TGCGCCAGCAGCCAAGAAGAAAGGATTCAGTACTTC.

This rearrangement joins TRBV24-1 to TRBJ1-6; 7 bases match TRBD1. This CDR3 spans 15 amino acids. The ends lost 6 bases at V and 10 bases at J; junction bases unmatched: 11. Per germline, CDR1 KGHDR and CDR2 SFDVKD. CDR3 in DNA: TGTGCCACCAGTAAAACAGGGGCTGCGGGGTCACCCCTCCACTTT. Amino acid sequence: CATSKTGAAGSPLHF.

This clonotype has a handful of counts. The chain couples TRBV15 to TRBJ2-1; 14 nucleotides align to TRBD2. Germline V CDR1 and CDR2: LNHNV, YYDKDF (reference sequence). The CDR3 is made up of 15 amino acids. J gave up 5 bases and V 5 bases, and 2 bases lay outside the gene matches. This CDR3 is CATSRTSGGHNEQFF. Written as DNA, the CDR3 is TGTGCCACCAGCCGGACTAGCGGGGGGCACAATGAGCAGTTCTTC.

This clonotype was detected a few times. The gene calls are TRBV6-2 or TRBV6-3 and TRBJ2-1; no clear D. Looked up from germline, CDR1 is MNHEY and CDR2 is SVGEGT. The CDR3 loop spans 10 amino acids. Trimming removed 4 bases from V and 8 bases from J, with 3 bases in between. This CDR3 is CASSSHEQFF. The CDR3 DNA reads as TGTGCCAGCAGTTCACATGAGCAGTTCTTC.

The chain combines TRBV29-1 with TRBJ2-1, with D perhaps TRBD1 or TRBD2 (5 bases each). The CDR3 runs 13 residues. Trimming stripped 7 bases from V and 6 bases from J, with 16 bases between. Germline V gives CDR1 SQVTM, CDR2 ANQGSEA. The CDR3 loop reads CSAWDALGNEQFF. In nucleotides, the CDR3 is TGCAGCGCCTGGGACGCATTGGGCAATGAGCAGTTCTTC.